Below, 15 T cell receptor beta chains from the same sample are listed, as sequenced in a study of cytomegalovirus exposure and HLA in healthy donors. PCR used 60 Vbeta primers and 13 Jbeta primers. Method: immunoSEQ multiplex PCR; TCRdb's copy keeps in-frame clones and lacks some. This table has about 140,000 clones, over 60% appearing once. What was sequenced was PBMCs. The source is a woman aged 50 to 60 in good health and CMV-seronegative.

The chain is built from TRBV7-2 and TRBJ1-5; no clear D. Germline V gene data show CDR1 as SGHTA and CDR2 as FQGNSA. The CDR3 has 15 residues. V gave up 6 bases and J gave up 5 bases, with 17 bases separating them. The CDR3 reads CASRLGIDGDQPQHF. DNA of the CDR3: TGTGCCAGCAGGTTGGGGATAGACGGGGATCAGCCCCAGCATTTT.

The chain employs TRBV5-1 and TRBJ2-5; TRBD1 might be the D (6 bases). The CDR3 has 13 residues. The V end lost 6 bases, the J end lost 4 bases, and 13 bases lay between the germline ends. The germline gives CDR1 SGHRS, CDR2 YFSETQ. CDR3 sequence: CASNLGAAETQYF. The CDR3 region has the DNA TGCGCCAGCAATCTGGGGGCAGCAGAGACCCAGTACTTC. Full variable domain (missing parts from reference TRBV5-1 and TRBJ2-5): KAGVTQTPRYLIKTRGQQVTLSCSPISGHRSVSWYQQTPGQGLQFLFEYFSETQRNKGNFPGRFSGRQFSNSRSEMNVSTLELGDSALYLCASNLGAAETQYFGPGTRLLVL.

The chain couples TRBV6-5 to TRBJ2-1, with D perhaps TRBD2 (5 bases). V was clipped by 5 bases and J by 5 bases, with 13 bases between them. The length of the CDR3 is 14 residues. Germline V CDR1 and CDR2: MNHEY, SVGAGI. CDR3 sequence (DNA): TGTGCCAGCAGTACTCTCCCCGGGGACAATGAGCAGTTCTTC. Its protein is CASSTLPGDNEQFF.

CDR3 amino acids: CASRPDRGINQPQHF. In DNA form, the CDR3 reads TGTGCCAGCAGGCCCGACAGGGGGATCAATCAGCCCCAGCATTTT. V usage is TRBV6-6 and J usage is TRBJ1-5; 9 positions agree with TRBD1. The CDR3 length is 15 residues. Germline trimming cut 6 bases from V and 3 bases from J; bases unmatched to any gene: 6. Germline V CDR1 and CDR2: MNHNY, SVGAGI (reference sequence).

V usage is TRBV7-7 and J usage is TRBJ2-6; 7 nucleotides agree with TRBD2. CDR3 length equals 14 residues. Germline CDR1 and CDR2: SSHAT and FNYEAQ (reference sequence). The J segment lost 0 bases and the V segment lost 11 bases, leaving 4 bases of the junction unmatched. The CDR3, as DNA: TGTGCCTTGGGGGGGTCCTCTGGGGCCAACGTCCTGACTTTC. Translating it yields CALGGSSGANVLTF.

The genes are TRBV6-5 and TRBJ1-4; 10 nucleotides align to TRBD1. This CDR3 is built from 12 residues. Germline V gene data show CDR1 as MNHEY and CDR2 as SVGAGI. The V segment lost 8 bases and the J segment 6 bases; nucleotides outside the gene matches: 0. The CDR3 loop reads CASGTGDEKLFF. In nucleotides, the CDR3 is TGTGCCAGCGGGACAGGGGATGAAAAACTGTTTTTT.

This clone came up once. Its ends do not fully match the called genes, so a read error is possible. Here the CDR3 DNA reads TGTGTCAGCAGCTCAGGGGCCATTATTGACGAAAAACTGTTTTTT. Translated: CVSSSGAIIDEKLFF. The chain carries TRBV7-9 and TRBJ1-4, with a weak D call TRBD1 (6 bases). CDR1 SEHNR and CDR2 FQNEAQ come from the germline V gene (reference sequence). This CDR3 spans 15 amino acids.

V gene TRBV7-9 combines with J gene TRBJ2-3, with 8 bases identical to TRBD1. The V gene end was trimmed by 4 bases and the J gene end by 9 bases; junction bases not matched to a gene: 6. Germline loops: CDR1 SEHNR, CDR2 FQNEAQ (reference sequence). CDR3 length equals 13 residues. CDR3 amino acids: CASSSQTGDTQYF. The CDR3 bases are TGTGCCAGCAGCTCACAGACAGGGGACACGCAGTATTTT. The variable domain in full, completed from reference TRBV7-9 and TRBJ2-3, reads DTGVSQNPRHKITKRGQNVTFRCDPISEHNRLYWYRQTLGQGPEFLTYFQNEAQLEKSRLLSDRFSAERPKGSFSTLEIQRTEQGDSAMYLCASSSQTGDTQYFGPGTRLTVL.

The chain links TRBV6-4 to TRBJ2-2; TRBD2 agrees at 8 bases. The trim removed 4 bases at V and 3 bases at J, leaving 1 base unmatched. Per germline, CDR1 MRHNA and CDR2 SNTAGT. This CDR3 contains 14 residues. The CDR3 DNA reads TGTGCCAGCAGTGCACTAGCGGACACCGGGGAGCTGTTTTTT. The encoded protein is CASSALADTGELFF.

CDR3 in DNA: TGCGCCAGCAGCCAAGTAGAGGGTGGCGGAGACATTCAGTACTTC. Translated: CASSQVEGGGDIQYF. The chain is built from TRBV4-1 and TRBJ2-4, with a tentative D call TRBD2 (5 bases). The CDR3 totals 15 residues. V was shortened by 1 base and J by 8 bases, with 15 bases between the two germline ends. Germline V gene data show CDR1 as MGHRA and CDR2 as YSYEKL.

The genes are TRBV25-1 and TRBJ1-2; TRBD1 matches at 8 bases. Germline V gene data show CDR1 as MGHDK and CDR2 as SYGVNS. V was pared by 8 bases and J by 4 bases, with 9 bases of the junction left unmatched. The CDR3 spans 14 residues. Here the CDR3 reads CASQKTGDSYGYTF. CDR3 bases: TGTGCCAGCCAAAAGACAGGGGACAGCTATGGCTACACCTTC.

In this sample, this clone turned up once. This chain connects TRBV5-1 to TRBJ1-4; possible D gene TRBD1, 5 bases. This CDR3 region has 15 residues. The germline V and J ends were trimmed by 4 bases and 6 bases, with 16 bases remaining between them. CDR1 is SGHRS, CDR2 YFSETQ, per germline. This chain's CDR3 is CASSLEGRRDEKLFF. DNA of the CDR3: TGCGCCAGCAGCCTGGAGGGGCGAAGGGATGAAAAACTGTTTTTT.

The chain is built from TRBV21-1 and TRBJ1-5; the D segment call TRBD1 is taken from the table without a DNA check. TRBV21-1 is a known pseudogene. The length of the CDR3 is 13 residues. The CDR3 region has the DNA TGTGCCAGCAGCTCAGTTAGCAATCAGCCCCAGCATTTT. It codes for CASSSVSNQPQHF.

The CDR3 bases are TGTGCCAGCAGCAGAGCGGGGTCGAGCTCCTACAATGAGCAGTTCTTC. It specifies CASSRAGSSSYNEQFF. V is TRBV11-3 and J is TRBJ2-1; the match to TRBD2 covers 7 bases. Trimming took 5 bases from V and 0 from J; bases not matched to a gene: 7. Germline-derived CDR1 and CDR2 are SGHNT and YENEEA. The length of the CDR3 is 16 residues.

This sequence joins TRBV29-1 and TRBJ2-3; 7 bases agree with TRBD1. With V trimmed by 7 bases and J by 4 bases, 14 bases remained unmatched. The length of the CDR3 is 15 residues. The germline CDR1 and CDR2 sequences are SQVTM and ANQGSEA. The DNA for the CDR3 is TGCAGCGGTGGTTACGGGCAGGGGGTGTCAGATACGCAGTATTTT. It is translated as CSGGYGQGVSDTQYF.